The rows below give T cell receptor beta chains drawn from one sample of a study of identical twins. MiXCR was run by TCRdb on the 5' RACE reads, yielding one entry per CDR3 protein. This sample has some 1,600,000 distinct CDR3 sequences; around 29% occur once, and the top ten carry about 0.27%. Sequencing was carried out using cord blood. The receptors here all came from a newborn girl in good health. The CDR3 runs from the conserved cysteine through the conserved F or W. The order of the fields is J gene, clone size, D gene, V gene, CDR3 DNA, CDR3 protein. The D gene is left open where the match is weak. Size values are once, few and many counts, or a class for expanded clones, and some rows have none.

TRBJ2-3,-,-,TRBV7-2,TGTGCCAGCAGCTTAGGTCCGGGCTGGGGCGCAGATACGCAGTATTTT,CASSLGPGWGADTQYF
TRBJ1-1,once,-,TRBV20-1,TGCAGTGCGAGGACGGGCCCCCAGGGCACTGAAGCTTTCTTT,CSARTGPQGTEAFF
TRBJ1-1,-,-,TRBV12-5,TGTGCTAGTGGTTTGACCCCCCCAGGAGGCAACACTGGAGCTTTCTTT,CASGLTPPGGNTGAFF
TRBJ2-7,few,TRBD1,TRBV9,TGTGCCAGCAGCGTAGGCCGGTACCTGGGACAGACGTACCTGTTCGAGCAGTACTTC,CASSVGRYLGQTYLFEQYF
TRBJ2-1,few,TRBD2,TRBV12-3/TRBV12-4,TGTGCCAGCAGTTCCGGGACTAAGGCTCGTGAGCAGTTCTTC,CASSSGTKAREQFF
TRBJ2-1,-,TRBD2,TRBV20-1,TGCAGTGCTAGGATAGCGGGAGGATCCTACAATGAGCAGTTCTTC,CSARIAGGSYNEQFF
TRBJ2-1,-,TRBD2,TRBV11-2,TGTGCCAGCAGCGTCGGGACTAGCGGCCTCTACAATGAGCAGTTCTTC,CASSVGTSGLYNEQFF
TRBJ2-1,-,-,TRBV7-9,TGTGCCAGCAGCTTAAGAGCCCGTGAGGTCGGATACTACAATGAGCAGTTCTTC,CASSLRAREVGYYNEQFF
TRBJ2-1,-,-,TRBV12-3/TRBV12-4,TGTGCCAGCAACCATCAGACAGATTGCTACAATGAGCAGTTCTTC,CASNHQTDCYNEQFF
TRBJ2-7,-,TRBD2,TRBV20-1,TGCAGTGCTTCCTGGACTAGCGGGAGTAACAATGAGCAGTACTTC,CSASWTSGSNNEQYF
TRBJ2-1,few,-,TRBV12-5,TGTGCTAGTGGTTTGGTCACCCCGGCAGGCAATGAGCAGTTCTTC,CASGLVTPAGNEQFF
TRBJ1-4,-,-,TRBV20-1,TGCAGTGCCCGGGGCAGAGCTAATGAAAAACTGTTTTTT,CSARGRANEKLFF
TRBJ1-4,few,-,TRBV7-9,TGTGCCAGCAGCCCGGACCGGTTGAAACTGTTTTTT,CASSPDRLKLFF
TRBJ2-4,few,-,TRBV15,TGTGCCACCAGCAGAGCTCGGGGTTCCAAAAACATTCAGTACTTC,CATSRARGSKNIQYF
TRBJ2-7,few,-,TRBV6-2/TRBV6-3,TGTGCCAGCATGCGACAGTCCTACGAGCAGTACTTC,CASMRQSYEQYF
TRBJ2-5,-,-,TRBV29-1,TGCAGCGTTGACAGGGTTGAGACCCAGTACTTC,CSVDRVETQYF
TRBJ2-7,-,-,TRBV7-2,TGTGCCAGCAGCGTAGCGAGCGGCGGCCACTACGAGCAGTACTTC,CASSVASGGHYEQYF
TRBJ1-6,many,TRBD1,TRBV28,TGTGCCAGCAGTTTGGGGGACAGGGATAATTCACCCCTCCACTTT,CASSLGDRDNSPLHF
TRBJ2-7,-,TRBD2,TRBV20-1,TGCAGTTTGACTAGCGGGGGTTCCTACGAGCAGTACTTC,CSLTSGGSYEQYF
TRBJ2-5,-,TRBD2,TRBV4-1,TGCGCCAGCAGCCAAGAATTAAGGACTAGCGGTTTCAATGAGCAGTACTTC,CASSQELRTSGFNEQYF
TRBJ2-5,many,TRBD2,TRBV29-1,TGCAGCGTTGGGACTAGGAAAGAGACCCAGTACTTC,CSVGTRKETQYF
TRBJ1-1,-,-,TRBV25-1,TGTGCCAGCAGTGAAGGAACCGCTTTCGGACACGGCAGGTTGAACACTGAAGCTTTCTTT,CASSEGTAFGHGRLNTEAFF
TRBJ1-2,few,TRBD1,TRBV29-1,TGCGGAGGAGAGGACAGGGGACATGGCTACACCTTC,CGGEDRGHGYTF
TRBJ2-2,-,-,TRBV24-1,TGTGCCACCAGTCCCCTCCAGAGTCCGAACACCGGGGAGCTGTTTTTT,CATSPLQSPNTGELFF
TRBJ2-3,few,TRBD2,TRBV5-4,TGTGCCAGCAGCTTGGCCGGGGGGGGTGTCACAGATACGCAGTATTTT,CASSLAGGGVTDTQYF
TRBJ1-2,few,-,TRBV25-1,TGTGCCAGCAGTGAGGTTGGGGGGCCGCGGGATGGCTACACCTTC,CASSEVGGPRDGYTF
TRBJ2-7,few,-,TRBV9,TGTGCCAGCAGCGTAGAAGGGGGGTTCTCCTACGAGCAGTACTTC,CASSVEGGFSYEQYF
TRBJ1-2,many,-,TRBV9,TGTGCCAGCAGCGCCTTCGCGTGGGCGAACTATGGCTACACCTTC,CASSAFAWANYGYTF
TRBJ1-5,-,-,TRBV27,TGTGCCAGCAGCCGCCCGGGGGGGGGTCAGCCCCAGCATTTT,CASSRPGGGQPQHF
TRBJ2-3,-,TRBD2,TRBV5-1,TGCGCCAGCAGCTTGGAACTCGGACTAGCGGGTGTGTCAGGTACGCAGTATTTT,CASSLELGLAGVSGTQYF
TRBJ1-2,many,TRBD1,TRBV5-1,TGCGCCAGCGATACAGGGGATCGTGGTGGCTACACCTTC,CASDTGDRGGYTF
TRBJ2-5,-,TRBD2,TRBV2,TGTGCCAGCACTACTAGCGCCGAGACCCAGTACTTC,CASTTSAETQYF
TRBJ2-5,-,-,TRBV15,TGTGCCACCAGCAGTCAACCCGTAGGACCGCTCCAAGAGACCCAGTACTTC,CATSSQPVGPLQETQYF
TRBJ2-7,few,-,TRBV11-1,TGTGCCAGCAGCTTAGCGGGCCAGGGCCTACCATCCTACGAGCAGTACTTC,CASSLAGQGLPSYEQYF
TRBJ2-7,-,TRBD1,TRBV12-3/TRBV12-4,TGTGCCAGCAGTTCGCGCAGGGGGCATGAGCAGTACTTC,CASSSRRGHEQYF
TRBJ2-2,-,-,TRBV25-1,TGTGCGTCCTGGAATACGAACACCGGGGAGCTGTTTTTT,CASWNTNTGELFF
TRBJ1-1,few,-,TRBV7-9,TGTGCCAGCAGCTTGCCGGGACACCGGAACACTGAAGCTTTCTTT,CASSLPGHRNTEAFF
TRBJ1-1,once,TRBD1,TRBV20-1,TGCAGTGCTAGGTCAGGGGGCGAAGCTTTCTTT,CSARSGGEAFF
TRBJ2-7,few,TRBD1,TRBV20-1,TGCAGTGAAAGAGGACAGGGAGGCTACGAGCAGTACTTC,CSERGQGGYEQYF
TRBJ2-3,-,-,TRBV24-1,TGTGCCACCAGTGATTGGCCCGAAACAGATACGCAGTATTTT,CATSDWPETDTQYF
TRBJ2-2,-,TRBD2,TRBV15,TGTGCCACCAGCGCAGCGGGGGGGGACACCGGGGAGCTGTTTTTT,CATSAAGGDTGELFF
TRBJ2-2,few,-,TRBV20-1,TGCAGTGCTAGAGATCGCTTCAGGGGCGGATTGAACACCGGGGAGCTGTTTTTT,CSARDRFRGGLNTGELFF
TRBJ1-1,few,-,TRBV4-2,TGTGCCAGCAGCCAGCACGGACAGAACACTGAAGCTTTCTTT,CASSQHGQNTEAFF
TRBJ2-4,-,-,TRBV28,TGTGCCAGCAGTTTACCCAGGGCTGGGCAGTACTTC,CASSLPRAGQYF